A single sample is the source of the 15 T cell receptor beta chains below, sequenced in a study of patients and donors after allogeneic stem cell transplantation. MiXCR, applied by TCRdb to the RT-PCR reads, yields one record per CDR3 protein. Of about 70,000 distinct CDR3 sequences in the sample, about a quarter were seen once. The specimen sequenced was blood, either unsorted or a sorted T cell fraction (not recorded which). The source is a human donor who was either an allogeneic HSCT recipient or a stem cell or donor lymphocyte infusion donor (not recorded which). It is not recorded whose cells these are; they may come from a transplant donor.

This chain joins TRBV20-1 and TRBJ2-2; perhaps TRBD1 as D (6 bases). This CDR3 is built from 13 residues. Germline CDR1 reads DFQATT; CDR2 reads SNEGSKA (reference sequence). Trimming pared 5 bases from V and 0 bases from J, leaving 7 bases between. Here the CDR3 reads CSAGTPNTGELFF. The CDR3 DNA follows: TGCAGTGCTGGGACACCGAACACCGGGGAGCTGTTTTTT.

The rearrangement joins TRBV4-1 to TRBJ2-7, with unresolved D. The CDR3 is made up of 14 amino acids. The V end lost 1 base, the J end lost 1 base, and 8 bases lay between the germline ends. Germline-derived CDR1 and CDR2 are MGHRA and YSYEKL. In DNA, the CDR3 is TGCGCCAGCAGCCAAGGACACGGGTCCTACGAGCAGTACTTC. Translation gives CASSQGHGSYEQYF.

About this clonotype itself: One end of the junction does not line up with germline, which may come from a read error. The chain uses TRBV2 and TRBJ2-7, with 10 positions matching TRBD2. Germline V lookup: CDR1 SNHLY, CDR2 FYNNEI. CDR3 length equals 14 residues. Here the CDR3 DNA reads TGTGCCAGCAGTGAGGGACTAGCGACCTATGAGCAGTACTTC. Residues: CASSEGLATYEQYF.

CDR3 residues: CATSWDSDYGYTF. The CDR3 nucleotides are TGTGCCACCAGTTGGGACAGCGACTATGGCTACACCTTC. V gene TRBV15 combines with J gene TRBJ1-2, with 7 positions matching TRBD1. This CDR3 is built from 13 residues. Looked up from germline, CDR1 is LNHNV and CDR2 is YYDKDF (reference sequence). V dropped 6 bases and J dropped 3; count of bases not matched to a gene: 4.

This clonotype was counted only a few times. This chain links TRBV5-1 with TRBJ2-7; 9 nucleotides align to TRBD1. CDR1 and CDR2 from the germline V gene are SGHRS and YFSETQ. This CDR3 spans 13 amino acids. Losses at the gene ends were 3 bases for V and 5 bases for J; bases not matched to a gene: 3. This CDR3 is CASSWNRGHEQYF. The CDR3 region has the DNA TGCGCCAGCAGCTGGAACAGGGGGCACGAGCAGTACTTC.

This clonotype was counted at least ten times. The rearrangement links TRBV5-1 to TRBJ1-1; D might be TRBD1 (6 bases). CDR3 length: 15 residues. Germline V gene sequence: CDR1 SGHRS, CDR2 YFSETQ. Trimming cost V 0 bases and J 3 bases, with 12 bases left between them. Here the CDR3 DNA reads TGCGCCAGCAGCTTGGGTCTAGGGGGGGACACTGAAGCTTTCTTT. Translating it yields CASSLGLGGDTEAFF.

Only a few counts were recorded for this clonotype. V and J are TRBV5-1 and TRBJ1-1; unclear D gene. This CDR3 spans 16 amino acids. Germline lookup yields CDR1 SGHRS and CDR2 YFSETQ. Trimming removed 4 bases from V and 0 bases from J, with 16 bases in between. The CDR3 DNA reads TGCGCCAGCAGCCCCCTCGGACGGCTTATGAACACTGAAGCTTTCTTT. Protein: CASSPLGRLMNTEAFF.

At least ten counts were recorded for this clonotype. This chain uses TRBV12-3 or TRBV12-4 with TRBJ1-1; 7 nucleotides align to TRBD1. This CDR3 is 15 amino acids long. V trimming: 2 bases; J trimming: 1 base; junction bases outside the gene matches: 4. CDR3 bases: TGTGCCAGCAGTTTATTGGGGACAGAGAACACTGAAGCTTTCTTT. Its translation is CASSLLGTENTEAFF.

This clonotype was counted many times. This chain joins TRBV12-3 or TRBV12-4 and TRBJ1-1; 8 nucleotides match TRBD1. V lost 6 bases to trimming and J lost 8 bases; unmatched junction nucleotides: 11. The CDR3 totals 14 residues. This CDR3 reads CASSRTGWGEEAFF. The CDR3 DNA is TGTGCCAGCAGCCGGACAGGGTGGGGCGAAGAAGCTTTCTTT.

This clonotype was observed many times. The chain couples TRBV20-1 to TRBJ1-2, with 9 bases lining up with TRBD1. Germline V gives CDR1 DFQATT, CDR2 SNEGSKA (reference sequence). CDR3 size: 16 residues. V lost 0 bases, J lost 5 bases, and 10 bases stayed unmatched. In DNA, the CDR3 is TGCAGTGCTAGAGATGGAACGGGGACAGGGCGATATGGCTACACCTTC. The encoded protein is CSARDGTGTGRYGYTF.

The chain carries TRBV7-9 and TRBJ2-2; possibly TRBD1 for D (5 bases). V was trimmed by 11 bases and J by 1 base, leaving 14 bases between them. This CDR3 region has 14 residues. Per the germline V gene, CDR1 is SEHNR and CDR2 is FQNEAQ (reference sequence). Here the CDR3 reads CALSRAENTGELFF. The CDR3 DNA reads as TGTGCCTTGTCCAGGGCGGAGAACACCGGGGAGCTGTTTTTT.

This clonotype was picked up a small number of times. The rearrangement joins TRBV18 to TRBJ2-1; 11 bases align to TRBD2. Germline V gives CDR1 KGHSH, CDR2 LQKENI. This CDR3 is 14 amino acids long. V dropped 4 bases and J dropped 8; count of bases not matched to a gene: 4. CDR3 coding DNA: TGTGCCAGCTCACTAGCGGGAGGGCCCGATGAGCAGTTCTTC. It translates to CASSLAGGPDEQFF.

V is TRBV10-3 and J is TRBJ1-1, with a possible D match to TRBD1 (5 bases). The CDR3 extends over 14 amino acids. The V end lost 5 bases, the J end lost 0 bases, and 10 bases lay between the germline ends. Germline assignment: CDR1 ENHRY and CDR2 SYGVKD. The CDR3 DNA reads as TGTGCCATCAGTTCACCAGGGATGAACACTGAAGCTTTCTTT. Translation: CAISSPGMNTEAFF.

The chain recombines TRBV20-1 with TRBJ2-3; 10 bases are a match to TRBD2. CDR3 length equals 15 residues. The V gene end was trimmed by 1 base and the J gene end by 4 bases; junction bases not matched to a gene: 5. Germline V CDR1 and CDR2: DFQATT, SNEGSKA (reference sequence). The chain's CDR3 is CSARASGSWADTQYF. CDR3 nucleotides: TGCAGTGCTAGAGCTAGCGGGAGTTGGGCAGATACGCAGTATTTT.

This clonotype was seen more than once but under ten times. This sequence joins TRBV4-1 and TRBJ1-5; D is ambiguous. The germline V gene has CDR1 MGHRA and CDR2 YSYEKL. The CDR3 is 16 residues long. The ends were cut back, 4 bases at V and 5 bases at J, with 18 bases in the middle. CDR3 protein: CASSPFGGRLYQPQHF. CDR3 coding DNA: TGCGCCAGCAGCCCCTTCGGAGGGCGTTTGTATCAGCCCCAGCATTTT.